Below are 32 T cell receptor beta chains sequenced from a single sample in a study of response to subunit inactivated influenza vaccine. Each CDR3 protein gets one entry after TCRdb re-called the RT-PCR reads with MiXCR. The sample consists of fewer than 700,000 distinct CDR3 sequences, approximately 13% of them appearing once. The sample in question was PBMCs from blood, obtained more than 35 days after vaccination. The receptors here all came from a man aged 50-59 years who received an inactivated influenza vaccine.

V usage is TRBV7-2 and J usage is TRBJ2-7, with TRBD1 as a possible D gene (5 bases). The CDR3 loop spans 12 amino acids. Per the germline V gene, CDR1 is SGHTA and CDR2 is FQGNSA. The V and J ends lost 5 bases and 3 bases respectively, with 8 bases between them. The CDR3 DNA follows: TGTGCCAGCAGCGTAACAGGCTACGAGCAGTACTTC. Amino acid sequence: CASSVTGYEQYF. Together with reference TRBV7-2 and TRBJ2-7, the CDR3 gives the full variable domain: GAGVSQSPSNKVTEKGKDVELRCDPISGHTALYWYRQSLGQGLEFLIYFQGNSAPDKSGLPSDRFSAERTGGSVSTLTIQRTQQEDSAVYLCASSVTGYEQYFGPGTRLTVT.

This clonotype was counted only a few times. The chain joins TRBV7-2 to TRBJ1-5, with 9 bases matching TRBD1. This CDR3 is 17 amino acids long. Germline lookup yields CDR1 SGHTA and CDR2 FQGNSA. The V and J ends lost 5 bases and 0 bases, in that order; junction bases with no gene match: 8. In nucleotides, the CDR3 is TGTGCCAGCAGCAACACAGGGGGCAGACCTAGCAATCAGCCCCAGCATTTT. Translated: CASSNTGGRPSNQPQHF. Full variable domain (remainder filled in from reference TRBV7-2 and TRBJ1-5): GAGVSQSPSNKVTEKGKDVELRCDPISGHTALYWYRQSLGQGLEFLIYFQGNSAPDKSGLPSDRFSAERTGGSVSTLTIQRTQQEDSAVYLCASSNTGGRPSNQPQHFGDGTRLSIL.

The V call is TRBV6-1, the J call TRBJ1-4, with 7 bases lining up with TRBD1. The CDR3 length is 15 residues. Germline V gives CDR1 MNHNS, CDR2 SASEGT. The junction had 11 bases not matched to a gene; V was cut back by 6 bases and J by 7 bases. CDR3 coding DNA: TGTGCCAGCAGGGGAATAAGGGGGCGAGGTGAAAAACTGTTTTTT. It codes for CASRGIRGRGEKLFF.

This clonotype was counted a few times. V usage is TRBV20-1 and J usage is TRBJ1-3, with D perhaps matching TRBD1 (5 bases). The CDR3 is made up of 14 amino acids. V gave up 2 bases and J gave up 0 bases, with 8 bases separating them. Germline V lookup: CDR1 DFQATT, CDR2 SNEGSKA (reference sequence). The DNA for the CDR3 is TGCAGTGCTAGATGGGGGGGCTCTGGAAACACCATATATTTT. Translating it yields CSARWGGSGNTIYF.

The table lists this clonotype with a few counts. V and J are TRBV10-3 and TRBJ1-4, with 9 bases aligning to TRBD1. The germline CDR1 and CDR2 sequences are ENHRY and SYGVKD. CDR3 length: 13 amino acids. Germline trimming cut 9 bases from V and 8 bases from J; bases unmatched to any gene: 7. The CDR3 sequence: CAMRGQGSEKLFF. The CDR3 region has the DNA TGTGCCATGAGGGGACAGGGTAGCGAAAAACTGTTTTTT.

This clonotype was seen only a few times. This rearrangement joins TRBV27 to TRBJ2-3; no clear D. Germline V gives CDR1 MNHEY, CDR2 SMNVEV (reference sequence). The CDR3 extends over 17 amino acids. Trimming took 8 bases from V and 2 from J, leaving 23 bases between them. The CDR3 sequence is CASFPGPSSLVTDTQYF. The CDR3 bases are TGTGCCAGCTTTCCCGGACCGTCTAGTTTGGTCACAGATACGCAGTATTTT.

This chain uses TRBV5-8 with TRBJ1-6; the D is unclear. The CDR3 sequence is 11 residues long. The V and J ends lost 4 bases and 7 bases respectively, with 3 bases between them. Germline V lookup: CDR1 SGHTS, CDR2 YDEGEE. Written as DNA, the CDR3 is TGTGCCAGCAGCCTCAATTCACCCCTCCACTTT. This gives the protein CASSLNSPLHF.

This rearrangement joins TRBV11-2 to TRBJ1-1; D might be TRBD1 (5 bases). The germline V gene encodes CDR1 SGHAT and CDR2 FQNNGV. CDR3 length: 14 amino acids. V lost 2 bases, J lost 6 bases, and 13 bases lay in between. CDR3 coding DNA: TGTGCCAGCAGCTTATTGGTTGGGGGGGCTGAAGCTTTCTTT. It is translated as CASSLLVGGAEAFF.

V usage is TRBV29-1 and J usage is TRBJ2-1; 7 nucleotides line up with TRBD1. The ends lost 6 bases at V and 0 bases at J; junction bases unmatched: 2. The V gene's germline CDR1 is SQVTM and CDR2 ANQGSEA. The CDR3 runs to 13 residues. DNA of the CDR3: TGCAGCGTGACAGGGAGCTCCTACAATGAGCAGTTCTTC. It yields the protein CSVTGSSYNEQFF.

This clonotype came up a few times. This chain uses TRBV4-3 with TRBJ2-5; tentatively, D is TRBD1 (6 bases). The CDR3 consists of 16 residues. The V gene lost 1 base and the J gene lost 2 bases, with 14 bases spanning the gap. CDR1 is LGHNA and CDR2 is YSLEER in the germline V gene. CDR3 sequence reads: CASSQGFGQQQETQYF. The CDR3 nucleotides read TGCGCCAGCAGCCAAGGTTTCGGACAGCAACAAGAGACCCAGTACTTC.

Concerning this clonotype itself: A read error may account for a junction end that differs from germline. CDR3 residues: CTSSFVGLAGGPGLNEQFF. The CDR3 DNA sequence: TGTACCAGCAGTTTCGTGGGACTAGCGGGAGGGCCCGGCCTGAATGAGCAGTTCTTC. This sequence joins TRBV12-3 or TRBV12-4 and TRBJ2-1; TRBD2 aligns across 16 bases. The CDR3 is made up of 19 amino acids.

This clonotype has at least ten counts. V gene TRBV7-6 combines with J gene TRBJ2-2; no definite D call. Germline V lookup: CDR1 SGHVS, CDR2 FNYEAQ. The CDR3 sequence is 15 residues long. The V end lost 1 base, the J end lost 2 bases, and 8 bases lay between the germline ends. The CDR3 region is CASSLGQVNTGELFF. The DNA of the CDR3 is TGTGCCAGCAGCTTAGGTCAGGTCAACACCGGGGAGCTGTTTTTT. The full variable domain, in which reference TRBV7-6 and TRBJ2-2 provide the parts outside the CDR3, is GAGVSQSPRYKVTKRGQDVALRCDPISGHVSLYWYRQALGQGPEFLTYFNYEAQQDKSGLPNDRFSAERPEGSISTLTIQRTEQRDSAMYRCASSLGQVNTGELFFGEGSRLTVL.

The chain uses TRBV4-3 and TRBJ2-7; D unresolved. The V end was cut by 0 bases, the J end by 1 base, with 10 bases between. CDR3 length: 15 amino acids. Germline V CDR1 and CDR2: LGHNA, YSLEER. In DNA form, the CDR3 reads TGCGCCAGCAGCCAAGAAAAGTGGGGATCCTACGAGCAGTACTTC. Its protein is CASSQEKWGSYEQYF.

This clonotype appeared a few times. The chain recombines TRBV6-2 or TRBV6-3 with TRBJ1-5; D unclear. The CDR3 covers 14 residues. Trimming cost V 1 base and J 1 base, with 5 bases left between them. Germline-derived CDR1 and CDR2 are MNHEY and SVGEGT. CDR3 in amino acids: CASSYYGSNQPQHF. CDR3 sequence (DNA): TGTGCCAGCAGTTACTATGGGAGCAATCAGCCCCAGCATTTT.

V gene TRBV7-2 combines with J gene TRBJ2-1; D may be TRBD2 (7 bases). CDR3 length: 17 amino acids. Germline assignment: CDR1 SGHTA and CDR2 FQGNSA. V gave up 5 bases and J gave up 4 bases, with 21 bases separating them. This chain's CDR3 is CASSPLTRGGGYNEQFF. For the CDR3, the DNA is TGTGCCAGCAGCCCTCTGACTAGGGGAGGGGGTTACAATGAGCAGTTCTTC.

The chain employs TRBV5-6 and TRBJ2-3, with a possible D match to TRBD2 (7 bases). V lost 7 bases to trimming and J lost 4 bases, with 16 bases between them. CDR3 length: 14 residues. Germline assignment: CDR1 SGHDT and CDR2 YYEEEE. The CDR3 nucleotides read TGTGCCAGCTGTGGCGGGGGCAAGTCAGATACGCAGTATTTT. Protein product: CASCGGGKSDTQYF.

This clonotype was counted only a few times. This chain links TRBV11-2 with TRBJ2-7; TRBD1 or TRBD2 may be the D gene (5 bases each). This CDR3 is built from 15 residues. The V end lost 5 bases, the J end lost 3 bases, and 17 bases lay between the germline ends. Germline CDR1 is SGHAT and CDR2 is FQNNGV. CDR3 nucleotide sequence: TGTGCCAGCAGCGAGGGACCCTCCCCCCTCTACGAGCAGTACTTC. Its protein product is CASSEGPSPLYEQYF.

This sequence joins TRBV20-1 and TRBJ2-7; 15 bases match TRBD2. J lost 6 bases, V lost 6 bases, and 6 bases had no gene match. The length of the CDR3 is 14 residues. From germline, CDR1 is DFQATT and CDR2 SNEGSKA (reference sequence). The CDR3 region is CSAMGLAGGIEQYF. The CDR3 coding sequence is TGCAGTGCCATGGGACTAGCGGGAGGTATCGAGCAGTACTTC.

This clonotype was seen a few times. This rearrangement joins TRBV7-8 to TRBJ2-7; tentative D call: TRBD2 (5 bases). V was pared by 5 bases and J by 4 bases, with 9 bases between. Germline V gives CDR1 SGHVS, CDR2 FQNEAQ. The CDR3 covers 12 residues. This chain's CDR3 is CASSQDWYEQYF. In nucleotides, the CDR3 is TGTGCCAGCAGCCAGGACTGGTACGAGCAGTACTTC. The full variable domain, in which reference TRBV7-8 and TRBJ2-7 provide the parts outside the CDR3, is GAGVSQSPRYKVAKRGQDVALRCDPISGHVSLFWYQQALGQGPEFLTYFQNEAQLDKSGLPSDRFFAERPEGSVSTLKIQRTQQEDSAVYLCASSQDWYEQYFGPGTRLTVT.

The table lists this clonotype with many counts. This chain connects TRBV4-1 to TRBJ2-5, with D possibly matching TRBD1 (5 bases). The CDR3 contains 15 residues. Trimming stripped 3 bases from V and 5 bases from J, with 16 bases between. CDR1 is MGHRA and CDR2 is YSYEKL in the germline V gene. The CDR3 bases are TGCGCCAGCAGCCACCTCAGGGCGGCGGTGGAGACCCAGTACTTC. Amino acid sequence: CASSHLRAAVETQYF.

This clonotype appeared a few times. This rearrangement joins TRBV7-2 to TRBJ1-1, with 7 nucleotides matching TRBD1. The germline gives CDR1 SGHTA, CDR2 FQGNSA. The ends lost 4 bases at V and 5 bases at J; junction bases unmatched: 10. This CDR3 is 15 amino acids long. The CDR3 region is CASSSGQIASTEAFF. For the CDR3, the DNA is TGTGCCAGCAGCTCGGGACAGATTGCTTCTACTGAAGCTTTCTTT.

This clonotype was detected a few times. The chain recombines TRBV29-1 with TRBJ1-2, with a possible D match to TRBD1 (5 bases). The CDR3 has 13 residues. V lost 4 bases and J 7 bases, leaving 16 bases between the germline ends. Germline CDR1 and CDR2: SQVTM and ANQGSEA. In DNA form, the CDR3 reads TGCAGCGTTGGGGTTGGAACAGGCGGTGGCTACACCTTC. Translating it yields CSVGVGTGGGYTF. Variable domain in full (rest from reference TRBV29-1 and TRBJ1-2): SAVISQKPSRDICQRGTSLTIQCQVDSQVTMMFWYRQQPGQSLTLIATANQGSEATYESGFVIDKFPISRPNLTFSTLTVSNMSPEDSSIYLCSVGVGTGGGYTFGSGTRLTVV.

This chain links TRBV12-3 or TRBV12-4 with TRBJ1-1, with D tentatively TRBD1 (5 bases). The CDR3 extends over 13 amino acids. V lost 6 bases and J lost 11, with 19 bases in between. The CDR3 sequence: CASSPRAGAQAFF. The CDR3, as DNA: TGTGCCAGCAGCCCACGAGCTGGGGCCCAGGCTTTCTTT.

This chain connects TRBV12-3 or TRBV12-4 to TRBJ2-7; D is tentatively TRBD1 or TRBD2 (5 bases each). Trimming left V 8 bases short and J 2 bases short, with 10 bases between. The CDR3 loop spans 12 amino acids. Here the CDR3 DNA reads TGTGCCAGCCGAGGGGTCCCCTACGAGCAGTACTTC. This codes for CASRGVPYEQYF.

The CDR3 spells CASSPPPGGVVNTEAFF. In DNA, the CDR3 is TGTGCCAGCAGCCCCCCCCCGGGGGGTGTGGTTAACACTGAAGCTTTCTTT. The V and J genes are TRBV27 and TRBJ1-1; a possible D gene is TRBD1 (5 bases). Germline CDR1 and CDR2: MNHEY and SMNVEV (reference sequence). V lost 6 bases to trimming and J lost 2 bases, with 22 bases between them. This CDR3 is 17 amino acids long.

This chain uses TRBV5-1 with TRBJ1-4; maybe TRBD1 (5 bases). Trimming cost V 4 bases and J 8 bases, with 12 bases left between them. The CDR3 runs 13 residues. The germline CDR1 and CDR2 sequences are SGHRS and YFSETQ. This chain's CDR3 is CASSPQGMEKLFF. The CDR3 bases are TGCGCCAGCAGCCCCCAGGGAATGGAAAAACTGTTTTTT.

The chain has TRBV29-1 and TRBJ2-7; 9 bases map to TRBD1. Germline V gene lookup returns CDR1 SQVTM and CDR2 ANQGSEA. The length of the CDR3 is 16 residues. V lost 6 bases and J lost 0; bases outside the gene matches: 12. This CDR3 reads CSVFDRGRGTSYEQYF. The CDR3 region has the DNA TGCAGCGTGTTCGACAGGGGGAGAGGGACCTCCTACGAGCAGTACTTC.

The CDR3 sequence is CASSLATGWTEKLFF. The CDR3 DNA is TGCGCCAGCAGCTTGGCGACAGGGTGGACTGAAAAACTGTTTTTT. This chain links TRBV5-1 with TRBJ1-4; 7 nucleotides agree with TRBD1. Germline V CDR1 and CDR2: SGHRS, YFSETQ. The CDR3 is 15 amino acids. With 0 bases clipped from V and 7 bases from J, the junction kept 6 bases outside the gene matches.

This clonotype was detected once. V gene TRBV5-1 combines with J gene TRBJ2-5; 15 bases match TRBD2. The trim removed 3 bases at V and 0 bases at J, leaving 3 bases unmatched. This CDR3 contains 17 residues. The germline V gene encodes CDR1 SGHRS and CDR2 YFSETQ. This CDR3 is CASSSGLAGGYQETQYF. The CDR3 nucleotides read TGCGCCAGCAGCTCTGGACTAGCGGGAGGGTACCAAGAGACCCAGTACTTC. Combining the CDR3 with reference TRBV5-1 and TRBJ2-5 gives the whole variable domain KAGVTQTPRYLIKTRGQQVTLSCSPISGHRSVSWYQQTPGQGLQFLFEYFSETQRNKGNFPGRFSGRQFSNSRSEMNVSTLELGDSALYLCASSSGLAGGYQETQYFGPGTRLLVL.

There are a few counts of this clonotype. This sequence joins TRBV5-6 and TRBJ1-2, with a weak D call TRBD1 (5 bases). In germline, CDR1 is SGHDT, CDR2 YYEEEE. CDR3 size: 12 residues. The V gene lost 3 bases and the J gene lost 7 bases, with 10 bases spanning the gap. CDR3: CASSWGGAGYTF. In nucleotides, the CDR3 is TGTGCCAGCAGCTGGGGGGGTGCTGGCTACACCTTC.

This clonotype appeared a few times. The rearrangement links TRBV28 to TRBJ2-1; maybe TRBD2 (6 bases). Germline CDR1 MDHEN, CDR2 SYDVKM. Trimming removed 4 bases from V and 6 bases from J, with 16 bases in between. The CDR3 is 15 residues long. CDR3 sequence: CASSSIQTRFNEQFF. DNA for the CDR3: TGTGCCAGCAGTTCCATCCAGACTAGGTTCAATGAGCAGTTCTTC.

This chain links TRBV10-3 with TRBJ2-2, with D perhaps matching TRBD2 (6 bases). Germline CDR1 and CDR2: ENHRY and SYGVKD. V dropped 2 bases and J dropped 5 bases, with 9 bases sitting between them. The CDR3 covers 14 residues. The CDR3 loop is CAISEKTSTGELFF. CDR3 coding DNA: TGTGCCATCAGTGAGAAGACTAGTACCGGGGAGCTGTTTTTT.